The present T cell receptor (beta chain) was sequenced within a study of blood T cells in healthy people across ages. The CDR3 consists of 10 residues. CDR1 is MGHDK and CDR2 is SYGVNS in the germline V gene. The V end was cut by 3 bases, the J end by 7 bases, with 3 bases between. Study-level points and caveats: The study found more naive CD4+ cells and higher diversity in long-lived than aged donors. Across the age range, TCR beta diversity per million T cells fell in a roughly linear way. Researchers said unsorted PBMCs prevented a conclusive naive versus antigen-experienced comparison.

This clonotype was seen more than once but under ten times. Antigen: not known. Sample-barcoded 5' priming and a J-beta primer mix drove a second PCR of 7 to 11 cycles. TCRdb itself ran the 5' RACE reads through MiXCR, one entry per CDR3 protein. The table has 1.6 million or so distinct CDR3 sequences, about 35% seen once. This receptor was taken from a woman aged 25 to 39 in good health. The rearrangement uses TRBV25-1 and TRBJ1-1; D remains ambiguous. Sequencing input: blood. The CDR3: CASSDGEAFF. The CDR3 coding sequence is TGTGCCAGCAGTGACGGTGAAGCTTTCTTT.